The 10 T cell receptor beta chains below all came from one sample that was sequenced in a study of blood T cells in healthy people across ages. A J-beta primer mix and a sample-barcoded 5' primer were used in a second PCR of about 7 to 11 cycles. TCRdb processed the 5' RACE reads anew with MiXCR; each CDR3 protein has one entry. The profile shows 950,000 to 1,200,000 distinct CDR3 sequences, 35% to 45% of them singletons. The sequencing input was blood. These receptors were obtained from a man aged 18 to 35 in good health.

The chain joins TRBV15 to TRBJ1-1; D remains ambiguous. This CDR3 spans 15 amino acids. Germline V gene lookup returns CDR1 LNHNV and CDR2 YYDKDF (reference sequence). The V gene lost 0 bases and the J gene lost 11 bases, with 19 bases spanning the gap. The CDR3 DNA is TGTGCCACCAGCAGAGACCATTCGACGGGCGAGATTGCTTTCTTT. This translates into CATSRDHSTGEIAFF. The variable domain in full, with the rest retrieved from reference TRBV15 and TRBJ1-1, is DAMVIQNPRYQVTQFGKPVTLSCSQTLNHNVMYWYQQKSSQAPKLLFHYYDKDFNNEADTPDNFQSRRPNTSFCFLDIRSPGLGDTAMYLCATSRDHSTGEIAFFGQGTRLTVV.

The chain carries TRBV7-2 and TRBJ2-7; TRBD2 matches at 8 bases. The germline V gene has CDR1 SGHTA and CDR2 FQGNSA. The length of the CDR3 is 16 residues. V shed 1 base and J 7 bases; nucleotides not matched to a gene: 12. In DNA, the CDR3 is TGTGCCAGCAGCTTAGAATATCGCGGGGGGTACGGGGAGCAGTACTTC. Its protein product is CASSLEYRGGYGEQYF.

This rearrangement joins TRBV10-3 to TRBJ1-2; tentatively, D is TRBD1 (5 bases). Trimming stripped 10 bases from V and 4 bases from J, with 19 bases between. The CDR3 consists of 14 residues. In germline, CDR1 is ENHRY, CDR2 SYGVKD. The CDR3 DNA follows: TGTGCCACTAAGGTCAGGGATCTTATCTATGGCTACACCTTC. Its protein product is CATKVRDLIYGYTF.

The V call is TRBV12-3 or TRBV12-4, the J call TRBJ2-2; perhaps D is TRBD1 or TRBD2 (5 bases each). CDR3 size: 16 residues. V gave up 1 base and J gave up 4 bases, with 13 bases separating them. The CDR3 reads CASSLGTTGGTGELFF. In DNA, the CDR3 is TGTGCCAGCAGTTTAGGGACCACTGGGGGCACCGGGGAGCTGTTTTTT.

The V call is TRBV20-1, the J call TRBJ1-2, with 10 bases identical to TRBD1. This CDR3 is 14 amino acids long. CDR1 is DFQATT, CDR2 SNEGSKA, per germline (reference sequence). V lost 3 bases to trimming and J lost 7 bases; unmatched junction nucleotides: 8. In nucleotides, the CDR3 is TGCAGTGCTAGTACCGGGACAGGGGTTTTTGGCTACACCTTC. Its protein product is CSASTGTGVFGYTF.

The chain is built from TRBV6-1 and TRBJ2-6, with 7 bases identical to TRBD1. This CDR3 has 18 amino acids. Germline CDR1 and CDR2: MNHNS and SASEGT. J gave up 0 bases and V 7 bases, and 12 bases lay outside the gene matches. CDR3 nucleotide sequence: TGTGCCAGCACGGGACAGCAACAACTTTACTCTGGGGCCAACGTCCTGACTTTC. Translated, it gives CASTGQQQLYSGANVLTF.

This clonotype has just a few counts. For the CDR3, the DNA is TGCAGCGTTGGACAGCGGGGGAGCGTGACAGATACGCAGTATTTT. It specifies CSVGQRGSVTDTQYF. The genes are TRBV29-1 and TRBJ2-3, with 8 bases fitting TRBD2. This CDR3 has 15 residues. The ends lost 4 bases at V and 3 bases at J; junction bases unmatched: 9. Germline CDR1 SQVTM, CDR2 ANQGSEA.

V and J are TRBV5-8 and TRBJ1-5; 11 bases map to TRBD1. Trimming cost V 2 bases and J 6 bases; bases outside gene matches: 4. CDR3 length equals 15 residues. Germline values: CDR1 SGHTS, CDR2 YDEGEE. The CDR3 sequence is CASSFGQGAGQPQHF. The CDR3 DNA sequence: TGTGCCAGCAGCTTTGGACAGGGGGCAGGTCAGCCCCAGCATTTT.

This clonotype was detected a few times. The chain links TRBV29-1 to TRBJ1-2, with D perhaps matching TRBD1 (6 bases). The CDR3 consists of 13 residues. The germline V gene has CDR1 SQVTM and CDR2 ANQGSEA. V was trimmed by 6 bases and J by 4 bases, leaving 15 bases between them. The CDR3 reads CSVDWTASYGYTF. The CDR3 DNA reads TGCAGCGTGGACTGGACAGCTTCCTATGGCTACACCTTC.

The rearrangement links TRBV15 to TRBJ1-1, with D unclear. Germline loops: CDR1 LNHNV, CDR2 YYDKDF (reference sequence). CDR3 length: 16 residues. The ends were cut back, 0 bases at V and 0 bases at J, with 11 bases in the middle. In DNA form, the CDR3 reads TGTGCCACCAGCAGAGATGCCCAGATTCTGAACACTGAAGCTTTCTTT. This codes for CATSRDAQILNTEAFF.